This T cell receptor beta chain emerged from a study of T cell responses to AZD1222 COVID-19 vaccine. Repertoires were generated with immunoSEQ multiplex PCR, while TCRdb's copy carries only in-frame clones and drops some. Counted here are about 93,000 clones, roughly 91% occurring once; the ten biggest clones make up approximately 2.8%. Notes on the study in general: The study sampled repertoires only after the peak T cell response. Spike-specific TCR depth and breadth grew after two AZD1222 doses. Vaccine-related CD4 TCRs covered spike, predominating at 160-218 and 743-854.

About this clone itself: Its antigen is unidentified.

Sample: peripheral blood, taken on day 0 of MenACWY control vaccination. This clonotype was obtained from an adult in good health.

The CDR3 sequence: CVCLAHEKLFF. The CDR3 region has the DNA TGTGTCTGCCTGGCCCATGAAAAACTGTTTTTT. The chain joins TRBV30 to TRBJ1-4; D is undetermined. Germline values: CDR1 GTSNPN, CDR2 SVGIG (reference sequence). The CDR3 runs 11 residues.